This T cell receptor (beta chain) was sequenced in a study of long-term antiretroviral therapy in people with HIV. Trimming left V 7 bases short and J 4 bases short, with 6 bases between. This CDR3 has 10 amino acids. Germline CDR1 and CDR2: SQVTM and ANQGSEA. Before they underwent DNA extraction, samples held roughly 0.95-11 million cryopreserved PBMC. The libraries were made with immunoSEQ v3.0 at survey level. TCRdb keeps only in-frame clones here, not all; method: immunoSEQ multiplex PCR. The sample holds 25,000 to 35,000 clones, roughly 86% seen once. This chain joins TRBV29-1 and TRBJ2-3; D gene ambiguous. The receptor's source is a woman in her 30s with HIV. Sequences were derived from unsorted PBMCs, sampled 0.8 years after starting antiretroviral therapy. The CDR3 loop reads CSAKSDTQYF. The DNA of the CDR3 is TGCAGCGCTAAGTCAGATACGCAGTATTTT.